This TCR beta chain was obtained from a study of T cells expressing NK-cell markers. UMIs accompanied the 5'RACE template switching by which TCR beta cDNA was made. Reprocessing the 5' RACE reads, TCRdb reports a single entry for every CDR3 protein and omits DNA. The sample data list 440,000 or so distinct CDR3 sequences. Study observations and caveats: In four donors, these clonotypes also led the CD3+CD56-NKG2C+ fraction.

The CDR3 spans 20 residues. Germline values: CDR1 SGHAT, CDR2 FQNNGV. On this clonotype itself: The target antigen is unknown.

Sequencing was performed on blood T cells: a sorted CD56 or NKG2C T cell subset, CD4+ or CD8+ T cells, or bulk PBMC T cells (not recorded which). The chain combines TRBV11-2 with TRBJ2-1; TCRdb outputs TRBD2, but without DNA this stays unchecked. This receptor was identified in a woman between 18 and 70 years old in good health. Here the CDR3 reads CASSFPKGLAGGPSYNEQFF. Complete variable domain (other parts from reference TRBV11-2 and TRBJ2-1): EAGVAQSPRYKIIEKRQSVAFWCNPISGHATLYWYQQILGQGPKLLIQFQNNGVVDDSQLPKDRFSAERLKGVDSTLKIQPAKLEDSAVYLCASSFPKGLAGGPSYNEQFFGPGTRLTVL.